The TCR beta chain under discussion was sequenced for a study of T cells in Graves' hyperthyroidism and ophthalmopathy. Looking at the study overall: Initial diagnosis, before any treatment, was when peripheral blood was collected.

As regards this clonotype: No conserved phenylalanine or tryptophan ends this CDR3, so it is likely a read error.

V dropped 3 bases and J dropped 5 bases, with 13 bases sitting between them. Germline V lookup: CDR1 MDHEN, CDR2 SYDVKM. CDR3 length equals 14 residues. From RNA transcripts, TCR beta CDR3 regions were amplified. First-round RT-PCR of the TCR CDR3 relied on the HTBI primer set. Each CDR3 protein is one row after TCRdb ran MiXCR on the multiplex PCR reads. The sample has about half a million distinct CDR3 sequences, about 24% seen once. The sequenced sample was blood. This sequence joins TRBV28 and TRBJ1-1; weak D call: TRBD1 (5 bases). This receptor was taken from a woman younger than 45 with Graves' ophthalmopathy. CDR3 bases: TGTGCCAGCAGTTTTGTGACAGTTGCGACTGAAGCTTTCTAT. This translates into CASSFVTVATEAFY.